This T cell receptor beta chain was captured by sequencing in a study of post-analysis software for immune sequencing data. TCR beta cDNA libraries had unique molecular identifiers. One entry per CDR3 protein, called by TCRdb with MiXCR from the PCR reads. Of 650,000 to 850,000 distinct CDR3 sequences in the sample, around 50% were seen once. Study-wide results and caveats: About five TRBV segments, including TRBV5-6, TRBV5-1 and TRBV20-1, were more frequent in patients than controls. Analysis by F measure revealed that same-batch samples clustered strongly together. Among multiple sclerosis patients, normalized Chao1 diversity was significantly below that of controls.

A remark on this clonotype: Its antigen is still unknown.

CDR3 length equals 14 residues. CDR1 and CDR2 (germline): MNHNS, SASEGT. The V and J ends lost 7 bases and 4 bases respectively, with 16 bases between them. The chain joins TRBV6-1 to TRBJ1-2; D remains ambiguous. This TCR was recovered from a girl under 18 with multiple sclerosis. Material for sequencing was blood. CDR3 amino acids: CASMNALPPYGYTF. The CDR3 nucleotides are TGTGCCAGCATGAACGCTCTACCTCCCTATGGCTACACCTTC.